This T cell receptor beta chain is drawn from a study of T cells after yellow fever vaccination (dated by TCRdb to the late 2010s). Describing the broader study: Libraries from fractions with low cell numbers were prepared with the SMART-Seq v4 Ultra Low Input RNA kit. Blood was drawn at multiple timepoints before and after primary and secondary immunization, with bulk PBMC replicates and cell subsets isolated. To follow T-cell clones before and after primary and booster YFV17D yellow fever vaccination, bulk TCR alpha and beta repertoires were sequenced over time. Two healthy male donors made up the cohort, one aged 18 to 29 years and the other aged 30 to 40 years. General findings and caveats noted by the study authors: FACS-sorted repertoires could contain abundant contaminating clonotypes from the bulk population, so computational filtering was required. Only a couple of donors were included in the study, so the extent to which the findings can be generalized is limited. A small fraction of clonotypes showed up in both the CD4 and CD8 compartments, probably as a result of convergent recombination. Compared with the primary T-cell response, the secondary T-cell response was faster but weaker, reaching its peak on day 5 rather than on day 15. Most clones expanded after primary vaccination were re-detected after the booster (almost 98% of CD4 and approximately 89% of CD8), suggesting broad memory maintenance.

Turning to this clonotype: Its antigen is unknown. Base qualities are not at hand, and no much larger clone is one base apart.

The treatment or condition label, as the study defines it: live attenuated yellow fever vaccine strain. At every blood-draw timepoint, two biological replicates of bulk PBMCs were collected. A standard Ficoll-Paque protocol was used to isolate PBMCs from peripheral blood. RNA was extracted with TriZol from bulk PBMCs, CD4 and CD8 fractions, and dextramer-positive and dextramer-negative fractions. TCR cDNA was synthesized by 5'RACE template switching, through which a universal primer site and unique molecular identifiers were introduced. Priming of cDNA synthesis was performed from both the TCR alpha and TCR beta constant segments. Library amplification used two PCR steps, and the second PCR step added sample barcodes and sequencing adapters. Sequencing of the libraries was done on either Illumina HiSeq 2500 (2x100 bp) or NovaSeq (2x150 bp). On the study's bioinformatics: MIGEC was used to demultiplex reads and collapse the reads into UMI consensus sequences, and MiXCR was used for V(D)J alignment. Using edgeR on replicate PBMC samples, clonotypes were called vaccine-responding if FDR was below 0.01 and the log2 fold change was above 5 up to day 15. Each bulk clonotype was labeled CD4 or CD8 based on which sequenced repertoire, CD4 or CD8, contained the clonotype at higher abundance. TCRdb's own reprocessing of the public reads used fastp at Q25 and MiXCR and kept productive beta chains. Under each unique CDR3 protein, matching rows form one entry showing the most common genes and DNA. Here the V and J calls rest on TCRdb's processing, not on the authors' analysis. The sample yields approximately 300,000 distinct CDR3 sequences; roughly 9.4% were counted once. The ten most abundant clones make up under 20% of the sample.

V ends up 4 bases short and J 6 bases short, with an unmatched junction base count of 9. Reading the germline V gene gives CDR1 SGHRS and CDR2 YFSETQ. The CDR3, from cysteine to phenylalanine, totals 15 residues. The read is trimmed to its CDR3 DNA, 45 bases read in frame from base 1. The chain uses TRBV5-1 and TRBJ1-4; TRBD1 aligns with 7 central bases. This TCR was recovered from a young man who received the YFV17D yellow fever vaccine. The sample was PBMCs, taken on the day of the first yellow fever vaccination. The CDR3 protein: CASSGGGTEDEKLFF. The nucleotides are TGCGCCAGCAGCGGAGGCGGGACAGAGGATGAAAAACTGTTTTTT.